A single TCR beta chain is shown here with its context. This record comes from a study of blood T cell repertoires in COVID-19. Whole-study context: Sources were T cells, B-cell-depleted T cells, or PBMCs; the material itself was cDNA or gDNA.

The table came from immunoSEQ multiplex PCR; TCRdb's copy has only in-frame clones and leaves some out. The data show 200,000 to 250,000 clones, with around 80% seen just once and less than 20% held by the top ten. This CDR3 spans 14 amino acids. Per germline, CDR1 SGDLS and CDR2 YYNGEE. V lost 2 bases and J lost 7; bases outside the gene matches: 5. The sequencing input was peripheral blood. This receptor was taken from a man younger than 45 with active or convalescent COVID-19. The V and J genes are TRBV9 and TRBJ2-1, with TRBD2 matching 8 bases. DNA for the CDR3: TGTGCCAGCAGCGTCGGAGCGGGAGATAATGAGCAGTTCTTC. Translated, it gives CASSVGAGDNEQFF.